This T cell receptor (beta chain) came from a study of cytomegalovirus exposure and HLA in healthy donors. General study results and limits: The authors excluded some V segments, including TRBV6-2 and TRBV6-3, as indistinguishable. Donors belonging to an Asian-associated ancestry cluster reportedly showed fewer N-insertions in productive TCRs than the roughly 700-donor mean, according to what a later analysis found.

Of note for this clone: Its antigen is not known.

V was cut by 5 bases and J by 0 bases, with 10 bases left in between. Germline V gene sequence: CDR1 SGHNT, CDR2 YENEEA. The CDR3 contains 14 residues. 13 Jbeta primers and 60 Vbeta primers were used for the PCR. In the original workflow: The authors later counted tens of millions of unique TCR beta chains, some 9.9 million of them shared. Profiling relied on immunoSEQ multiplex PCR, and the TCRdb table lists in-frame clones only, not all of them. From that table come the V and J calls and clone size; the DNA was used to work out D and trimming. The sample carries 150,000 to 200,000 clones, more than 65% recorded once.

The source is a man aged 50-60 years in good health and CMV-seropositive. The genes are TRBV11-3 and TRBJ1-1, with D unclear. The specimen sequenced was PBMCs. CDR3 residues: CASSPWGVNTEAFF. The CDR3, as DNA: TGTGCCAGCAGCCCCTGGGGAGTGAACACTGAAGCTTTCTTT.